The 30 T cell receptor beta chains presented below share a single source sample, sequenced in a study of spatial heterogeneity in lung cancer. This sample's time point: sample taken at primary tumor resection. Findings and limits, study-wide: It was found that expanded intratumoral alpha and beta TCR counts tracked tumor mutation counts.

No antigen has been identified for these receptors. Using its own MiXCR run on the 5' RACE reads, TCRdb lists one record per CDR3 protein. The table includes thousands of distinct CDR3 sequences, 10% detected once. This sample comprised lung tumor tissue, obtained at surgery. These receptors were obtained from a female donor with early-stage non-small cell lung cancer.

This chain joins TRBV3-1 and TRBJ1-2; maybe TRBD1 (5 bases). The V end lost 0 bases, the J end lost 3 bases, and 8 bases lay between the germline ends. Germline CDR1 reads LGHDT; CDR2 reads YNNKEL (reference sequence). The CDR3 has 14 amino acids. The CDR3 reads CASSQDDSHYGYTF. CDR3 in DNA: TGTGCCAGCAGCCAAGATGACAGCCACTATGGCTACACCTTC.

This clonotype is medium-sized. This chain connects TRBV19 to TRBJ1-5; D is perhaps TRBD1 (6 bases). CDR3 length: 15 amino acids. Looked up from germline, CDR1 is LNHDA and CDR2 is SQIVND (reference sequence). Trimming cost V 6 bases and J 0 bases, with 12 bases left between them. The CDR3 DNA reads TGTGCCAGTAGATGGGCAGGGGTTAGCAATCAGCCCCAGCATTTT. Translation: CASRWAGVSNQPQHF. The whole variable domain, filled in from reference TRBV19 and TRBJ1-5, reads DGGITQSPKYLFRKEGQNVTLSCEQNLNHDAMYWYRQDPGQGLRLIYYSQIVNDFQKGDIAEGYSVSREKKESFPLTVTSAQKNPTAFYLCASRWAGVSNQPQHFGDGTRLSIL.

The chain carries TRBV12-3 or TRBV12-4 and TRBJ1-5; 7 nucleotides align to TRBD1. This CDR3 has 15 residues. V lost 6 bases and J lost 4; bases outside the gene matches: 9. The CDR3 DNA reads as TGTGCCAGCAGCCCCGGGACAGTAAGAAATCAGCCCCAGCATTTT. This codes for CASSPGTVRNQPQHF.

This clonotype was detected ten times or more. The chain joins TRBV3-1 to TRBJ1-6, with a weak D call TRBD1 (5 bases). V lost 6 bases and J 10 bases, leaving 16 bases between the germline ends. The CDR3 spans 14 residues. Germline V gives CDR1 LGHDT, CDR2 YNNKEL (reference sequence). In DNA form, the CDR3 reads TGTGCCAGCAGGGAAACCGGGGGGGGGTCACCCCTCCACTTT. Its translation: CASRETGGGSPLHF.

This clonotype is judged medium-sized. This chain connects TRBV14 to TRBJ1-2, with unresolved D. This CDR3 comprises 12 residues. V lost 1 base to trimming and J lost 7 bases, with 7 bases between them. Germline V lookup: CDR1 SGHDN, CDR2 FVKESK. In nucleotides, the CDR3 is TGTGCCAGCAGCCAAGCCCGATTTGGCTACACCTTC. This translates into CASSQARFGYTF.

By proportion, this clonotype is medium-sized. The J gene is TRBJ1-1, the V gene TRBV12-3 or TRBV12-4; the D is unclear. The CDR3 is made up of 14 amino acids. The V end lost 2 bases, the J end lost 1 base, and 8 bases lay between the germline ends. The CDR3 DNA follows: TGTGCCAGCAGTTTAAGCGTTGGGAACACTGAAGCTTTCTTT. This sequence encodes CASSLSVGNTEAFF.

This clonotype came up a few times. The V gene is TRBV6-6, the J gene TRBJ1-5, with D hard to call. V lost 4 bases and J lost 2, with 18 bases in between. Germline V lookup: CDR1 MNHNY, CDR2 SVGAGI (reference sequence). This CDR3 comprises 17 residues. The CDR3 sequence is CASSLSDSGTRNQPQHF. The CDR3 nucleotides read TGTGCCAGCAGTTTATCCGATTCGGGTACGCGCAATCAGCCCCAGCATTTT.

In its sample, this clonotype is medium-sized. This sequence joins TRBV6-6 and TRBJ2-2; D is unresolved. Germline V CDR1 and CDR2: MNHNY, SVGAGI (reference sequence). The germline V and J ends were trimmed by 2 bases and 8 bases, with 12 bases remaining between them. This CDR3 contains 14 residues. Here the CDR3 DNA reads TGTGCCAGCAGTTACGACTCTATGGGAGGGGAGCTGTTTTTT. Amino acids: CASSYDSMGGELFF.

This clonotype is categorized as medium-sized (0.01 to 0.1%). J is TRBJ2-7 and V is TRBV5-1, with TRBD1 matching 7 bases. Trimming took 6 bases from V and 1 from J; bases not matched to a gene: 4. Germline V gene lookup returns CDR1 SGHRS and CDR2 YFSETQ. This CDR3 spans 13 amino acids. DNA for the CDR3: TGCGCCAGCACACAGGGGCCATCCTACGAGCAGTACTTC. It specifies CASTQGPSYEQYF.

The rearrangement joins TRBV12-3 or TRBV12-4 to TRBJ1-6; D perhaps matches TRBD1 (5 bases). Trimming removed 6 bases from V and 5 bases from J, with 14 bases in between. CDR3 length: 15 amino acids. The CDR3 coding sequence is TGTGCCAGCAGGCCGGGGGGATGGAATAATTCACCCCTCCACTTT. It yields the protein CASRPGGWNNSPLHF.

This clonotype is classed as medium-sized. The chain is built from TRBV4-2 and TRBJ2-6; the D gene is possibly TRBD1 (5 bases). Per the germline V gene, CDR1 is LGHNA and CDR2 is YNFKEQ. Trimming took off 4 bases at V and 0 bases at J, with 10 bases between the two ends. CDR3 length: 16 residues. As DNA, the CDR3 is TGTGCCAGCAGCCCGTCACAGGACTCTGGGGCCAACGTCCTGACTTTC. Protein: CASSPSQDSGANVLTF.

This clonotype was seen at least ten times. J is TRBJ2-3 and V is TRBV19; D not resolved. The CDR3 contains 14 residues. The germline CDR1 and CDR2 sequences are LNHDA and SQIVND (reference sequence). Trimming cost V 7 bases and J 1 base, with 12 bases left between them. The CDR3 DNA sequence: TGTGCCAGTACCTCCCTGGCCCGCACAGATACGCAGTATTTT. Encoded protein: CASTSLARTDTQYF.

This clonotype is labeled large. The chain joins TRBV20-1 to TRBJ2-3, with 7 bases lining up with TRBD2. V was pared by 5 bases and J by 2 bases, with 13 bases of the junction left unmatched. This CDR3 has 16 residues. Germline V gene data show CDR1 as DFQATT and CDR2 as SNEGSKA (reference sequence). The CDR3 here is CSAGPSGKSITDTQYF. The CDR3 region has the DNA TGCAGTGCTGGACCTAGCGGCAAGAGTATCACAGATACGCAGTATTTT.

This clonotype rates as medium-sized. The V gene is TRBV6-6, the J gene TRBJ1-5; possible D gene TRBD1, 6 bases. Germline V CDR1 and CDR2: MNHNY, SVGAGI (reference sequence). This CDR3 contains 14 residues. V was trimmed by 4 bases and J by 0 bases, leaving 7 bases between them. DNA of the CDR3: TGTGCCAGCAGTTGGGACAATAGCAATCAGCCCCAGCATTTT. Its translation: CASSWDNSNQPQHF.

In its sample, this clonotype ranks as medium-sized. V usage is TRBV5-6 and J usage is TRBJ2-1; 9 positions agree with TRBD2. With V trimmed by 4 bases and J by 5 bases, 10 bases remained unmatched. This CDR3 comprises 16 residues. Germline values: CDR1 SGHDT, CDR2 YYEEEE. In DNA form, the CDR3 reads TGTGCCAGCAGCCTGGGGAGCGGGGGGCCTAACAATGAGCAGTTCTTC. Its translation is CASSLGSGGPNNEQFF.

This clonotype is deemed medium-sized. The chain is built from TRBV7-8 and TRBJ1-2; 7 bases match TRBD1. Per the germline V gene, CDR1 is SGHVS and CDR2 is FQNEAQ. V shed 5 bases, J shed 8 bases, and the junction held 8 bases outside the gene matches. This CDR3 is built from 13 residues. The CDR3 reads CASSTGQAQGYTF. The CDR3, as DNA: TGTGCCAGCAGCACCGGACAGGCTCAAGGCTACACCTTC.

This clonotype was observed at least ten times. The V call is TRBV29-1, the J call TRBJ2-7, with D possibly TRBD2 on 6 matching bases. CDR3 size: 14 residues. CDR1 and CDR2 (germline): SQVTM, ANQGSEA. V was cut by 4 bases and J by 5 bases, with 18 bases left in between. The CDR3 region has the DNA TGCAGCGTTGCCAGGGCGGGGAGGTTCGACGAGCAGTACTTC. Translation: CSVARAGRFDEQYF.

Relative to its sample, this clonotype is medium-sized. V usage is TRBV20-1 and J usage is TRBJ2-5; D is possibly TRBD2 (5 bases). The germline V gene encodes CDR1 DFQATT and CDR2 SNEGSKA (reference sequence). The CDR3 is 12 residues long. Trimming stripped 6 bases from V and 1 base from J, with 9 bases between. Here the CDR3 DNA reads TGCAGTGCCCCTAGCACCCAAGAGACCCAGTACTTC. This encodes CSAPSTQETQYF.

The sample holds many counts of this clonotype. The chain carries TRBV11-2 and TRBJ2-1; the D call may be TRBD1 or TRBD2 (5 bases each). CDR3 length: 12 amino acids. Germline assignment: CDR1 SGHAT and CDR2 FQNNGV. V gave up 4 bases and J gave up 6 bases, with 7 bases separating them. In nucleotides, the CDR3 is TGTGCCAGCAGCTGGGGGACCAATGAGCAGTTCTTC. Translation: CASSWGTNEQFF.

By sample share, this clonotype is medium-sized. This rearrangement joins TRBV5-1 to TRBJ2-5, with D maybe TRBD1 (5 bases). The germline V gene encodes CDR1 SGHRS and CDR2 YFSETQ. The germline V and J ends were trimmed by 0 bases and 4 bases, with 7 bases remaining between them. The CDR3 totals 13 residues. CDR3 region: CASSLGGGETQYF. Here the CDR3 DNA reads TGCGCCAGCAGCTTGGGGGGCGGAGAGACCCAGTACTTC. Based on the CDR3 plus reference TRBV5-1 and TRBJ2-5, the full variable domain is KAGVTQTPRYLIKTRGQQVTLSCSPISGHRSVSWYQQTPGQGLQFLFEYFSETQRNKGNFPGRFSGRQFSNSRSEMNVSTLELGDSALYLCASSLGGGETQYFGPGTRLLVL.

This clonotype is labeled as medium-sized. The rearrangement joins TRBV7-8 to TRBJ2-7; possibly TRBD1 or TRBD2 for D (6 bases each). Trimming shortened V by 5 bases and J by 4 bases, and 15 bases separated the two germline ends. The germline gives CDR1 SGHVS, CDR2 FQNEAQ. This CDR3 is 14 amino acids long. CDR3 amino acids: CASSGGPLEYEQYF. The CDR3 nucleotides read TGTGCCAGCAGCGGGGGGCCCCTGGAGTACGAGCAGTACTTC.

This clonotype is labeled as medium-sized (0.01 to 0.1%). This chain links TRBV19 with TRBJ1-5; D perhaps matches TRBD1 (5 bases). Germline V gene data show CDR1 as LNHDA and CDR2 as SQIVND (reference sequence). This CDR3 has 12 residues. V was clipped by 10 bases and J by 1 base, with 8 bases between them. The CDR3 reads CATRDSNQPQHF. CDR3 in DNA: TGTGCCACCCGGGACAGCAATCAGCCCCAGCATTTT.

This clonotype is medium-sized in the sample. The gene calls are TRBV6-6 and TRBJ2-5; 9 bases match TRBD1. Per germline, CDR1 MNHNY and CDR2 SVGAGI (reference sequence). This CDR3 has 14 amino acids. V dropped 5 bases and J dropped 7; count of bases not matched to a gene: 8. The DNA of the CDR3 is TGTGCCAGCAGTACGGGACAGGGTTTTATGACCCAGTACTTC. Protein product: CASSTGQGFMTQYF.

Relative to its sample, this clonotype is medium-sized. The chain is built from TRBV7-9 and TRBJ1-2; 8 bases line up with TRBD1. J lost 4 bases, V lost 1 base, and 5 bases had no gene match. The length of the CDR3 is 15 residues. Germline V gives CDR1 SEHNR, CDR2 FQNEAQ (reference sequence). CDR3 in amino acids: CASSLGPGTGYGYTF. CDR3 DNA sequence: TGTGCCAGCAGCTTAGGTCCAGGGACAGGCTATGGCTACACCTTC.

This clonotype is medium-sized within its sample. The chain recombines TRBV7-6 with TRBJ1-1, with 8 bases matching TRBD1. Looked up from germline, CDR1 is SGHVS and CDR2 is FNYEAQ. The V and J ends lost 5 bases and 0 bases, in that order; junction bases with no gene match: 8. CDR3 length equals 16 residues. CDR3 sequence reads: CASSPQTGAMNTEAFF. The CDR3 DNA follows: TGTGCCAGCAGCCCACAGACAGGGGCAATGAACACTGAAGCTTTCTTT.

By share, this clonotype counts as large. Here the CDR3 reads CASSDSSGANVLTF. The CDR3 DNA reads as TGTGCCAGTAGTGACAGCTCTGGGGCCAACGTCCTGACTTTC. This rearrangement joins TRBV19 to TRBJ2-6; TRBD1 is a possible D gene (5 bases). The CDR3 sequence is 14 residues long. In germline, CDR1 is LNHDA, CDR2 SQIVND (reference sequence). V was clipped by 5 bases and J by 0 bases, with 5 bases between them.

In its sample, this clonotype ranks as medium-sized (0.01 to 0.1%). V and J are TRBV6-5 and TRBJ2-7; TRBD1 aligns across 7 bases. This CDR3 region has 15 residues. The junction had 4 bases not matched to a gene; V was cut back by 2 bases and J by 0 bases. Germline CDR1 and CDR2: MNHEY and SVGAGI. In DNA form, the CDR3 reads TGTGCCAGCAGTTACGGGACAGAAAGCTCCTACGAGCAGTACTTC. It specifies CASSYGTESSYEQYF.

By share of the sample, this clonotype is medium-sized. This chain links TRBV11-2 with TRBJ2-1, with D hard to call. V lost 4 bases and J lost 14, with 18 bases in between. Germline CDR1 and CDR2: SGHAT and FQNNGV. CDR3 length: 13 residues. The CDR3 here is CASSSSTGTGEFF. DNA of the CDR3: TGTGCCAGCAGCTCTTCGACCGGTACCGGCGAGTTCTTC.

This clonotype has ten or more counts. The chain combines TRBV5-6 with TRBJ1-5; TRBD1 aligns across 9 bases. This CDR3 is built from 16 residues. The germline gives CDR1 SGHDT, CDR2 YYEEEE. V was clipped by 1 base and J by 7 bases; unmatched bases: 9. The CDR3 reads CASSLKGQGSRQPQHF. Here the CDR3 DNA reads TGTGCCAGCAGCTTGAAGGGACAGGGTTCTCGGCAGCCCCAGCATTTT.

The chain joins TRBV5-4 to TRBJ2-3, with TRBD1 as a possible D gene (5 bases). CDR1 and CDR2 from the germline V gene are SGHNT and YYREEE (reference sequence). The V gene lost 2 bases and the J gene lost 6 bases, with 10 bases spanning the gap. This CDR3 is built from 13 residues. The CDR3 protein is CASSFQGLDTQYF. Written as DNA, the CDR3 is TGTGCCAGCAGCTTCCAGGGTTTGGATACGCAGTATTTT.